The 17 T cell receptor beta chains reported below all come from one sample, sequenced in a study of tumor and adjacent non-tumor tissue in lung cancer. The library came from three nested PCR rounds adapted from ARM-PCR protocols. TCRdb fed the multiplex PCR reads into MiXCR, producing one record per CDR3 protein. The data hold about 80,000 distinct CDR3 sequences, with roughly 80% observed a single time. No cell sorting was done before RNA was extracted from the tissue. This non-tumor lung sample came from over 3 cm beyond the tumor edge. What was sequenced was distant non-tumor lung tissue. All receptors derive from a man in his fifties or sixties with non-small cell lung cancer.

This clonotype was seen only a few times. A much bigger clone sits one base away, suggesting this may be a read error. CDR3 sequence reads: CTSLKSSGSNEQFF. In DNA form, the CDR3 reads TGTACCAGCTTGAAGTCTAGCGGCAGCAATGAGCAGTTCTTC. The chain combines TRBV6-1 with TRBJ2-1, with 7 bases matching TRBD2. CDR3 length: 14 residues. Germline V lookup: CDR1 MNHNS, CDR2 SASEGT.

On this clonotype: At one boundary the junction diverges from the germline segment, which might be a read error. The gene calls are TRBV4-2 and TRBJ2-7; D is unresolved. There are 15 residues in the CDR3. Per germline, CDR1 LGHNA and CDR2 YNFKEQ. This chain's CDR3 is CVSSQGQVLGYEQYF. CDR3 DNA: TGTGTCAGCAGCCAAGGGCAGGTGTTGGGATACGAGCAGTACTTC.

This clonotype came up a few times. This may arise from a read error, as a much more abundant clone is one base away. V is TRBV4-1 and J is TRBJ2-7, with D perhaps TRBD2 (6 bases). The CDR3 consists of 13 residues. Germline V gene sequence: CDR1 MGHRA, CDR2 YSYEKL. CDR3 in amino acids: CASSRPGLNEQHF. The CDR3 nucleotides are TGCGCCAGCAGCCGACCCGGACTAAACGAGCAGCACTTC.

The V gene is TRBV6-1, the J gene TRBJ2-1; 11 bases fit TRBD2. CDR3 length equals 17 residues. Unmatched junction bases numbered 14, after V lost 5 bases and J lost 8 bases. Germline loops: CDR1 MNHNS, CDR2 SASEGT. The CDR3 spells CASSNCRLAGQGDEQFF. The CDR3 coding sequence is TGTGCCAGCAGTAACTGCCGACTAGCGGGGCAAGGCGATGAGCAGTTCTTC.

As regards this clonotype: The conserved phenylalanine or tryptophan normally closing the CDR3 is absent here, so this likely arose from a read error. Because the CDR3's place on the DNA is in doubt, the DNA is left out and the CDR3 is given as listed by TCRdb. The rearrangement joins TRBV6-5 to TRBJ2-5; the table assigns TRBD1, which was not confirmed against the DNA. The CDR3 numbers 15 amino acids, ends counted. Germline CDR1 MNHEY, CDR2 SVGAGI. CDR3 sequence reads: CASNYQGRYQETPYS.

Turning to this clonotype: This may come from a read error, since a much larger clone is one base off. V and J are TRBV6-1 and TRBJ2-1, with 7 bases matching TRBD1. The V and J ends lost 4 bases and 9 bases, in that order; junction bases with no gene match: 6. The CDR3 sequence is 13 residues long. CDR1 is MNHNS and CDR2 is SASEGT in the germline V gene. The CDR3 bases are TGTGCCAGCAGTGTTCAGGGGGTAAGTGAGCAGTTCTTC. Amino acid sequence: CASSVQGVSEQFF.

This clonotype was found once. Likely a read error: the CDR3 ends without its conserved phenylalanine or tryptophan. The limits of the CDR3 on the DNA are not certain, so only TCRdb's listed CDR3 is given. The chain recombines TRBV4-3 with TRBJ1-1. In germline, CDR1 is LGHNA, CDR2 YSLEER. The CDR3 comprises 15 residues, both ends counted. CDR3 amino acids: CASRQSFRLSTIALI.

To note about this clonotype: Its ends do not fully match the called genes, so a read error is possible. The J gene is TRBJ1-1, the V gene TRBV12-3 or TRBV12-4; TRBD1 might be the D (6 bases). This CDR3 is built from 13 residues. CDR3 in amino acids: CAGRQDRSTEAFF. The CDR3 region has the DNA TGTGCCGGCAGACAAGACAGGAGCACTGAAGCTTTCTTT.

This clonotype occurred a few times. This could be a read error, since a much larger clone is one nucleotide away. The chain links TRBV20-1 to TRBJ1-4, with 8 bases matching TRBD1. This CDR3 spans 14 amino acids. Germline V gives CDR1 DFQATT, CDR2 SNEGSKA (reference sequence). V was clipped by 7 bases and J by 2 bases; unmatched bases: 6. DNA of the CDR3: TGCAGTGTCGCAACAGGGGGGACTAATGAAAAACTGTTTTTT. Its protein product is CSVATGGTNEKLFF.

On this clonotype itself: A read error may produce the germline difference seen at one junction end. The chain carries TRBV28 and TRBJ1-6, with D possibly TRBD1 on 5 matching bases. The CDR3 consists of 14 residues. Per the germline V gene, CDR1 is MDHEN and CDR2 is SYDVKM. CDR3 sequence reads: CASSFPGYTSPLHF. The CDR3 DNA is TGTGCCAGCAGTTTCCCAGGGTATACTTCACCCCTCCACTTT.

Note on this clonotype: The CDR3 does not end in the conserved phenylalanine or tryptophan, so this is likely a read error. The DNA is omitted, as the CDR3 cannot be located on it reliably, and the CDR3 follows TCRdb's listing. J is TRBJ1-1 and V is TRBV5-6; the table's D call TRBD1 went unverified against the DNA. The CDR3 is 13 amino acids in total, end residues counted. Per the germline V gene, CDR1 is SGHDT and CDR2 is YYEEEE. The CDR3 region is CASSLLQGSETFS.

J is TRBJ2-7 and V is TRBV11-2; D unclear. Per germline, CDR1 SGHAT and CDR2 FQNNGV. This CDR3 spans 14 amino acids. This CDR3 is CTNSVLHSSYEQYF. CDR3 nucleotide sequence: TGTACCAACAGCGTACTGCACAGCTCCTACGAGCAGTACTTC.

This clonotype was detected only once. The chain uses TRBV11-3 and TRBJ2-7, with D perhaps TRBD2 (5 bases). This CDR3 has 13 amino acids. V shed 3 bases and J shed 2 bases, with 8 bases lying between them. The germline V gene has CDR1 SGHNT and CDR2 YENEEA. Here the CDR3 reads CASSLDGAYEQYF. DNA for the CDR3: TGTGCCAGCAGCTTGGACGGGGCCTACGAGCAGTACTTC.

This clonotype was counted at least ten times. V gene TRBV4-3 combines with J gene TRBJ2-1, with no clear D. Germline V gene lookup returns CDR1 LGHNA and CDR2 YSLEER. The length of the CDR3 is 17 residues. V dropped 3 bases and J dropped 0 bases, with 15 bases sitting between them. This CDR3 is CASSQPSGPSSYNEQFF. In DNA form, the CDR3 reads TGCGCCAGCAGCCAGCCCTCCGGGCCTAGCTCCTACAATGAGCAGTTCTTC.

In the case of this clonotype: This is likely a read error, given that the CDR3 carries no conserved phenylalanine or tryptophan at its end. The CDR3 nucleotides read TGTGCCAGCAATTACCTACAGGGAAGCTATCAGCCCCAGCATTTA. It yields the protein CASNYLQGSYQPQHL. The chain recombines TRBV6-5 with TRBJ1-5; D possibly corresponds to TRBD1 (6 bases). CDR1 and CDR2 from the germline V gene are MNHEY and SVGAGI. CDR3 length: 15 residues.

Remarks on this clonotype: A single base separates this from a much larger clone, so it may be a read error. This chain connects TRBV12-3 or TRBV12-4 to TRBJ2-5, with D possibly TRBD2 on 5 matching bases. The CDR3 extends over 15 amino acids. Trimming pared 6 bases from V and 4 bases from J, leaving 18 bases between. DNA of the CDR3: TGTGCCAGCAGCCTCCCCGGGGAGTCGCGAGAGACCCAGTACTTC. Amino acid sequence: CASSLPGESRETQYF.

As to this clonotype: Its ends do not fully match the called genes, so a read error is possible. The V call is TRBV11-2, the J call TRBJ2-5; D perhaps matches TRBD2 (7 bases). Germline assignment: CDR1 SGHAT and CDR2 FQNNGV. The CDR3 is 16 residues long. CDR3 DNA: TGTACCAGCAGTTCCACAATGGGGGGGCCAAAGGAGATCCACTACTTC. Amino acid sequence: CTSSSTMGGPKEIHYF.